One and the same sample provided the 31 T cell receptor beta chains below, sequenced in a study of blood T cell repertoires in COVID-19. Using immunoSEQ multiplex PCR, the repertoire was profiled, and TCRdb retains in-frame clones only, with some absent. Here the sample spans around 200,000 clones, around nine tenths being singletons. Sequenced sample: peripheral blood. These receptors were collected from a man between 70 and 80 years old with acute or convalescent COVID-19.

This clone has only a few counts. The V gene is TRBV6-5, the J gene TRBJ2-7; 10 bases are a match to TRBD1. CDR1 and CDR2 (germline): MNHEY, SVGAGI. The V and J ends lost 8 bases and 7 bases, in that order; junction bases with no gene match: 5. The CDR3 spans 12 residues. The CDR3 nucleotides read TGTGCCAGCCGACAGGGGGCAGGGGAGCAGTACTTC. This encodes CASRQGAGEQYF.

The chain carries TRBV10-3 and TRBJ2-5; a possible D gene is TRBD1 (6 bases). This CDR3 has 14 amino acids. Germline V gives CDR1 ENHRY, CDR2 SYGVKD. Trimming removed 3 bases at V and 4 bases at J, with 12 bases between. The CDR3 loop is CAISDSGAGETQYF. The CDR3 coding sequence is TGTGCCATCAGTGACTCAGGGGCAGGAGAGACCCAGTACTTC.

This clone turned up a few times. This sequence joins TRBV30 and TRBJ1-2; a weak D match, TRBD1 (5 bases). Germline V CDR1 and CDR2: GTSNPN, SVGIG (reference sequence). V was trimmed by 0 bases and J by 0 bases, leaving 8 bases between them. The CDR3 consists of 14 residues. CDR3 residues: CAWSVGGANYGYTF. CDR3 coding DNA: TGTGCCTGGAGTGTGGGGGGAGCTAACTATGGCTACACCTTC.

The J gene is TRBJ2-7, the V gene TRBV6-2 or TRBV6-3; a possible D gene is TRBD1 (5 bases). The CDR3 totals 12 residues. The ends were cut back, 2 bases at V and 4 bases at J, with 6 bases in the middle. From germline, CDR1 is MNHEY and CDR2 SVGEGT. The chain's CDR3 is CASSYKGYEQYF. The CDR3 bases are TGTGCCAGCAGTTACAAGGGGTACGAGCAGTACTTC.

The gene calls are TRBV27 and TRBJ1-1; 8 bases are shared with TRBD1. CDR3 length: 16 residues. The trim removed 5 bases at V and 4 bases at J, leaving 12 bases unmatched. Germline assignment: CDR1 MNHEY and CDR2 SMNVEV (reference sequence). CDR3 sequence reads: CASSRSPNRGSTEAFF. The DNA for the CDR3 is TGTGCCAGCAGTCGATCACCGAACAGGGGGAGCACTGAAGCTTTCTTT.

The V gene is TRBV23-1, the J gene TRBJ1-1; D might be TRBD1 (5 bases). TRBV23-1 is an ORF, with its function uncertain. V lost 4 bases and J 4 bases, leaving 16 bases between the germline ends. The CDR3 contains 15 residues. The CDR3 region is CASSPYAGGTTEAFF. The CDR3 region has the DNA TGCGCCAGCAGTCCTTATGCTGGAGGGACCACTGAAGCTTTCTTT.

The gene calls are TRBV7-9 and TRBJ2-3; maybe TRBD1 (6 bases). The germline V gene encodes CDR1 SEHNR and CDR2 FQNEAQ (reference sequence). The CDR3 loop spans 14 amino acids. The V and J ends lost 3 bases and 4 bases respectively, with 11 bases between them. CDR3 coding DNA: TGTGCCAGCAGCTTCCAGGGGCGGGCAGATACGCAGTATTTT. Its protein is CASSFQGRADTQYF.

This clone was seen repeatedly, ten times or more. The chain combines TRBV11-2 with TRBJ2-2; 7 positions agree with TRBD2. Germline values: CDR1 SGHAT, CDR2 FQNNGV. This CDR3 is built from 15 residues. With 5 bases clipped from V and 1 base from J, the junction kept 4 bases outside the gene matches. The DNA of the CDR3 is TGTGCCAGCAGCCCGCTAGCGGTGAACACCGGGGAGCTGTTTTTT. As protein: CASSPLAVNTGELFF.

This sequence joins TRBV9 and TRBJ1-1, with unresolved D. V lost 0 bases, J lost 1 base, and 10 bases lay in between. Germline-derived CDR1 and CDR2 are SGDLS and YYNGEE. The CDR3 is 15 amino acids. CDR3 residues: CASSVGRGWNTEAFF. In DNA form, the CDR3 reads TGTGCCAGCAGCGTAGGGCGGGGTTGGAACACTGAAGCTTTCTTT.

The genes are TRBV4-1 and TRBJ2-7; tentatively, D is TRBD1 (5 bases). The germline gives CDR1 MGHRA, CDR2 YSYEKL. V lost 1 base to trimming and J lost 3 bases, with 13 bases between them. This CDR3 is built from 15 residues. The DNA of the CDR3 is TGCGCCAGCAGCCAAGCTGACAGCAACATCTACGAGCAGTACTTC. It translates to CASSQADSNIYEQYF.

The chain employs TRBV7-9 and TRBJ1-5; D might be TRBD1 (6 bases). CDR3 length: 16 residues. The V end was cut by 4 bases, the J end by 2 bases, with 15 bases between. From germline, CDR1 is SEHNR and CDR2 FQNEAQ (reference sequence). The CDR3, as DNA: TGTGCCAGCAGCTATACAGGGTACGGTCGCAATCAGCCCCAGCATTTT. Translation gives CASSYTGYGRNQPQHF.

This clone was seen a single time. The V gene is TRBV2, the J gene TRBJ2-2; D perhaps matches TRBD2 (6 bases). This CDR3 contains 12 residues. Trimming left V 8 bases short and J 6 bases short, with 10 bases between. Per germline, CDR1 SNHLY and CDR2 FYNNEI. DNA of the CDR3: TGTGCCAGCCGGAGGGCGCCCGGGGAGCTGTTTTTT. It encodes CASRRAPGELFF.

V usage is TRBV30 and J usage is TRBJ1-2; D gene unclear. Germline-derived CDR1 and CDR2 are GTSNPN and SVGIG (reference sequence). The length of the CDR3 is 10 residues. Trimming cost V 5 bases and J 8 bases, with 9 bases left between them. The CDR3 nucleotides read TGTGCCTGGCGACGGGGAGGCTACACCTTC. This translates into CAWRRGGYTF.

This clone was detected only a few times. This chain's CDR3 is CASSSQGSGGQPQHF. The CDR3 DNA reads as TGTGCCAGCAGTTCCCAGGGGAGCGGGGGGCAGCCCCAGCATTTT. V and J are TRBV2 and TRBJ1-5; a possible D gene is TRBD1 (6 bases). The CDR3 loop spans 15 amino acids. The V and J ends lost 5 bases and 7 bases respectively, with 18 bases between them. Germline assignment: CDR1 SNHLY and CDR2 FYNNEI.

The rearrangement uses TRBV5-1 and TRBJ1-5, with D maybe TRBD1 (5 bases). Germline V gene lookup returns CDR1 SGHRS and CDR2 YFSETQ. Trimming removed 1 base from V and 0 bases from J, with 14 bases in between. This CDR3 spans 17 amino acids. CDR3 sequence: CASSLRVTEDSNQPQHF. In DNA form, the CDR3 reads TGCGCCAGCAGCTTGAGGGTGACAGAGGATAGCAATCAGCCCCAGCATTTT.

The chain carries TRBV4-1 and TRBJ2-7; the D gene is possibly TRBD1 (5 bases). The CDR3 totals 14 residues. Trimming removed 6 bases from V and 7 bases from J, with 19 bases in between. Germline CDR1 MGHRA, CDR2 YSYEKL. The CDR3 DNA is TGCGCCAGCAGTCTCGCCGTTGGGGCCCTGGAGCAGTACTTC. Protein product: CASSLAVGALEQYF.

In its sample, this clone was seen once. V gene TRBV28 combines with J gene TRBJ2-7, with 7 bases lining up with TRBD1. Germline V CDR1 and CDR2: MDHEN, SYDVKM. Losses at the gene ends were 8 bases for V and 0 bases for J; bases not matched to a gene: 1. The CDR3 extends over 12 amino acids. The CDR3 DNA follows: TGTGCCAGCGGACAGGTCTCCTACGAGCAGTACTTC. Protein product: CASGQVSYEQYF.

The chain has TRBV7-3 and TRBJ2-3, with D maybe TRBD2 (6 bases). CDR3 size: 13 residues. The germline V and J ends were trimmed by 5 bases and 3 bases, with 9 bases remaining between them. Germline values: CDR1 SGHTA, CDR2 FQGTGA. The CDR3 reads CASSVGRTDTQYF. CDR3 coding DNA: TGTGCCAGCAGCGTAGGGAGGACAGATACGCAGTATTTT.

This chain joins TRBV9 and TRBJ2-1; 8 nucleotides align to TRBD2. The CDR3 runs to 15 residues. The germline gives CDR1 SGDLS, CDR2 YYNGEE. V lost 3 bases, J lost 1 base, and 3 bases stayed unmatched. Here the CDR3 reads CASSAVAGSYNEQFF. CDR3 DNA: TGTGCCAGCAGCGCAGTAGCGGGGTCCTACAATGAGCAGTTCTTC.

V gene TRBV28 combines with J gene TRBJ2-7, with TRBD1 matching over 9 bases. The CDR3 spans 15 residues. Trimming removed 6 bases from V and 3 bases from J; junction bases left unmatched: 9. The germline CDR1 and CDR2 sequences are MDHEN and SYDVKM. The CDR3 region is CASRDTGGAIYEQYF. CDR3 nucleotides: TGTGCCAGCAGGGACACAGGGGGCGCGATCTACGAGCAGTACTTC.

The chain recombines TRBV10-3 with TRBJ2-1; 8 nucleotides align to TRBD2. With 0 bases clipped from V and 5 bases from J, the junction kept 3 bases outside the gene matches. Germline CDR1 reads ENHRY; CDR2 reads SYGVKD. This CDR3 has 15 residues. This CDR3 reads CAISESRLANNEQFF. CDR3 nucleotides: TGTGCCATCAGTGAGTCGAGACTAGCGAACAATGAGCAGTTCTTC.

This chain uses TRBV28 with TRBJ2-5; D remains ambiguous. There are 16 residues in the CDR3. Germline V CDR1 and CDR2: MDHEN, SYDVKM. Trimming cost V 2 bases and J 3 bases, with 16 bases left between them. Here the CDR3 reads CASSLHPTTLEETQYF. For the CDR3, the DNA is TGTGCCAGCAGTTTACACCCCACCACTCTGGAAGAGACCCAGTACTTC.

V and J are TRBV4-3 and TRBJ2-2, with D tentatively TRBD2 (6 bases). Germline V CDR1 and CDR2: LGHNA, YSLEER. The CDR3 loop spans 17 amino acids. V lost 2 bases, J lost 5 bases, and 18 bases lay in between. Here the CDR3 DNA reads TGCGCCAGCAGCCAATACCCGGAAGCCGGGACTACCGGGGAGCTGTTTTTT. It translates to CASSQYPEAGTTGELFF.

The rearrangement links TRBV2 to TRBJ2-2, with 8 bases that match TRBD1. The CDR3 has 16 amino acids. Losses at the gene ends were 6 bases for V and 1 base for J; bases not matched to a gene: 7. Germline V gene data show CDR1 as SNHLY and CDR2 as FYNNEI. As DNA, the CDR3 is TGTGCCAGCAGCCACTACGGGACAGGGAACACCGGGGAGCTGTTTTTT. This gives the protein CASSHYGTGNTGELFF.

This clone occurred once. The junction departs from germline at one end; a sequencing error may be responsible. The chain carries TRBV5-1 and TRBJ2-5, with D maybe TRBD1 (7 bases). The CDR3 totals 15 residues. Germline lookup yields CDR1 SGHRS and CDR2 YFSETQ. CDR3 in DNA: TGCGCCAGCACAAAAACAGGGGACTTCGGGGAGACCCAATACTTC. Translation: CASTKTGDFGETQYF.

This chain uses TRBV6-5 with TRBJ2-2; 10 bases line up with TRBD1. J was trimmed by 8 bases and V by 7 bases; bases with no gene match: 4. This CDR3 is built from 13 residues. CDR1 MNHEY and CDR2 SVGAGI come from the germline V gene. The CDR3 protein is CASKGTGEGELFF. DNA of the CDR3: TGTGCCAGCAAAGGGACAGGGGAAGGGGAGCTGTTTTTT.

The V and J genes are TRBV27 and TRBJ2-1, with 11 bases lining up with TRBD2. Germline values: CDR1 MNHEY, CDR2 SMNVEV (reference sequence). V dropped 3 bases and J dropped 7; count of bases not matched to a gene: 8. The CDR3 runs to 16 residues. CDR3 region: CASSFLTSGVLNEQFF. DNA for the CDR3: TGTGCCAGCAGTTTCCTGACTAGCGGGGTTCTTAATGAGCAGTTCTTC.

V usage is TRBV4-2 and J usage is TRBJ2-3, with D possibly TRBD2 on 6 matching bases. This CDR3 region has 17 residues. The V and J ends lost 0 bases and 0 bases respectively, with 13 bases between them. Per the germline V gene, CDR1 is LGHNA and CDR2 is YNFKEQ. CDR3 loop: CASSQDLFGTSTDTQYF. The CDR3 coding sequence is TGTGCCAGCAGCCAAGATCTTTTTGGGACTAGCACAGATACGCAGTATTTT.

This clone was recorded only once. The chain is built from TRBV4-3 and TRBJ1-1; a weak D match, TRBD1 (6 bases). This CDR3 is 15 amino acids long. Trimming shortened V by 0 bases and J by 5 bases, and 13 bases separated the two germline ends. From germline, CDR1 is LGHNA and CDR2 YSLEER. In nucleotides, the CDR3 is TGCGCCAGCAGCCAAGATTCCCGGCAGGGGACTGAAGCTTTCTTT. Amino acid sequence: CASSQDSRQGTEAFF.

The J gene is TRBJ2-1, the V gene TRBV6-1; D may be TRBD1 (6 bases). The germline V and J ends were trimmed by 1 base and 7 bases, with 11 bases remaining between them. Germline V gene lookup returns CDR1 MNHNS and CDR2 SASEGT. This CDR3 comprises 14 residues. The CDR3 nucleotides read TGTGCCAGCAGTGAAGATGGGGACATTAATGAGCAGTTCTTC. It is translated as CASSEDGDINEQFF.

This sequence joins TRBV6-4 and TRBJ2-1, with TRBD2 as a possible D gene (5 bases). The CDR3 totals 16 residues. Trimming removed 2 bases from V and 2 bases from J, with 13 bases in between. Germline V CDR1 and CDR2: MRHNA, SNTAGT. The CDR3 is CASSDTRGFPYNEQFF. The CDR3 nucleotides are TGTGCCAGCAGTGACACGAGAGGGTTCCCCTACAATGAGCAGTTCTTC.